Below, 32 T cell receptor beta chains from the same sample are listed, as sequenced in a study of T cells in Graves' hyperthyroidism and ophthalmopathy. TCR beta CDR3 region amplification was performed from RNA transcripts. An initial round of RT-PCR targeting the TCR CDR3 relied on the HTBI primer set. TCRdb fed the multiplex PCR reads into MiXCR, producing one record per CDR3 protein. The sample includes more than 550,000 distinct CDR3 sequences, roughly 17% of them seen just once. Source material: blood. The receptors were sampled from a man aged 45-65 years with Graves' hyperthyroidism.

This clonotype appeared a few times. V gene TRBV4-1 combines with J gene TRBJ2-7; perhaps TRBD2 as D (6 bases). In germline, CDR1 is MGHRA, CDR2 YSYEKL. Between the trimmed V and J ends, which lost 5 bases and 0 bases, there was a span of 17 bases. This CDR3 region has 16 residues. The CDR3 bases are TGCGCCAGCAGCGCCGAGGTAGCGGAAAGCTCCTACGAGCAGTACTTC. Translated, it gives CASSAEVAESSYEQYF.

The V gene is TRBV25-1, the J gene TRBJ1-4; D gene unclear. The germline V gene has CDR1 MGHDK and CDR2 SYGVNS. CDR3 length equals 14 residues. With 5 bases removed from V and 7 bases from J, the gap between germline ends came to 14 bases. CDR3 in amino acids: CASSQSPTGEKLFF. The CDR3 DNA is TGTGCCAGCAGTCAGAGCCCCACTGGTGAAAAACTGTTTTTT.

This clonotype was seen repeatedly, ten times or more. The chain combines TRBV18 with TRBJ1-2; D perhaps matches TRBD1 (5 bases). This CDR3 has 14 residues. The V end was cut by 6 bases, the J end by 3 bases, with 14 bases between. The germline CDR1 and CDR2 sequences are KGHSH and LQKENI. The CDR3 bases are TGTGCCAGCTCCCCAGGGAAGGGGTACTATGGCTACACCTTC. As protein: CASSPGKGYYGYTF.

At least ten counts were recorded for this clonotype. The CDR3: CASSLGLSNQPQHF. The DNA for the CDR3 is TGTGCCAGCAGCTTAGGTTTGAGCAATCAGCCCCAGCATTTT. The J gene is TRBJ1-5, the V gene TRBV7-9; D is uncertain. V lost 1 base and J 1 base, leaving 5 bases between the germline ends. CDR3 size: 14 residues. Germline V gives CDR1 SEHNR, CDR2 FQNEAQ (reference sequence).

The V gene is TRBV3-1, the J gene TRBJ2-1; TRBD2 agrees at 10 bases. The V and J ends lost 1 base and 11 bases, in that order; junction bases with no gene match: 5. CDR3 length: 14 residues. CDR1 is LGHDT, CDR2 YNNKEL, per germline (reference sequence). CDR3 protein: CASSQVASGSQQFF. The CDR3 nucleotides are TGTGCCAGCAGCCAAGTCGCTAGCGGGAGTCAGCAGTTCTTC.

Many counts were recorded for this clonotype. The CDR3 spells CASSSGPLIRNEQFF. The CDR3 DNA reads as TGTGCCAGCAGTTCCGGACCCCTAATCCGAAATGAGCAGTTCTTC. V and J are TRBV12-3 or TRBV12-4 and TRBJ2-1; D not certain. V was pared by 4 bases and J by 7 bases, with 17 bases between. The CDR3 sequence is 15 residues long.

This clonotype was counted between two and nine times. The rearrangement joins TRBV5-1 to TRBJ2-3; D not certain. This CDR3 spans 11 amino acids. V lost 4 bases, J lost 8 bases, and 8 bases lay in between. CDR1 is SGHRS, CDR2 YFSETQ, per germline. The CDR3 coding sequence is TGCGCCAGCAGCGTGGAAGGTACGCAGTATTTT. Translating it yields CASSVEGTQYF.

Worth noting for this clonotype: A clone one base away is much larger, so this may be a read error. The chain has TRBV20-1 and TRBJ2-7; a weak D match, TRBD2 (5 bases). V was trimmed by 6 bases and J by 3 bases, leaving 15 bases between them. Germline V gives CDR1 DFQATT, CDR2 SNEGSKA (reference sequence). The CDR3 length is 13 residues. The CDR3 DNA is TGCAGTGCGACCGGGAACACAGACTACGAGCAGTACTTC. Its protein is CSATGNTDYEQYF.

This chain connects TRBV7-9 to TRBJ2-3; D may correspond to TRBD1 or TRBD2 (6 bases each). This CDR3 has 14 amino acids. The germline CDR1 and CDR2 sequences are SEHNR and FQNEAQ (reference sequence). The V end was cut by 5 bases, the J end by 5 bases, with 14 bases between. The CDR3 DNA follows: TGTGCCAGCAGCAGGGGGGAGAGGGTAGATACGCAGTATTTT. It yields the protein CASSRGERVDTQYF.

A few counts support this clonotype. This may come from a read error, since a much larger clone is one base off. DNA of the CDR3: TGTGCCAGCAGCCCCCCCGGAGGGGCAAGGAACGCTGAAGCTTTCTTT. Translating it yields CASSPPGGARNAEAFF. J is TRBJ1-1 and V is TRBV11-2; TRBD1 might be the D (5 bases). Germline V gene lookup returns CDR1 SGHAT and CDR2 FQNNGV. The CDR3 totals 16 residues.

This clonotype has a count of ten or more. V gene TRBV18 combines with J gene TRBJ2-1, with 10 bases matching TRBD2. The CDR3 covers 16 residues. V dropped 3 bases and J dropped 8; count of bases not matched to a gene: 10. The germline gives CDR1 KGHSH, CDR2 LQKENI. CDR3 DNA: TGTGCCAGCTCACCCCCCCAAAGCGGGAGGGTGGATGAGCAGTTCTTC. Translating it yields CASSPPQSGRVDEQFF.

This clonotype appeared many times. This chain links TRBV6-1 with TRBJ1-2, with D possibly matching TRBD1 (5 bases). Trimming removed 11 bases from V and 3 bases from J, with 13 bases in between. This CDR3 comprises 12 residues. In germline, CDR1 is MNHNS, CDR2 SASEGT. The CDR3 loop is CALGGRHYGYTF. CDR3 nucleotides: TGTGCCCTCGGGGGGAGGCACTATGGCTACACCTTC.

This clonotype showed up many times. The rearrangement joins TRBV27 to TRBJ1-5; D is unresolved. The CDR3 extends over 16 amino acids. Trimming pared 3 bases from V and 1 base from J, leaving 13 bases between. Germline V gives CDR1 MNHEY, CDR2 SMNVEV (reference sequence). The CDR3 region has the DNA TGTGCCAGCAGTTTGTACGGGTTTAACAGCAATCAGCCCCAGCATTTT. It translates to CASSLYGFNSNQPQHF.

This clonotype was seen a handful of times. The chain has TRBV20-1 and TRBJ1-5; D is unresolved. Trimming pared 6 bases from V and 2 bases from J, leaving 14 bases between. The length of the CDR3 is 14 residues. Germline loops: CDR1 DFQATT, CDR2 SNEGSKA (reference sequence). The CDR3 DNA follows: TGCAGTGCAAAGCCCGGGTTCCGCAATCAGCCCCAGCATTTT. Translating gives CSAKPGFRNQPQHF.

The rearrangement joins TRBV28 to TRBJ1-1, with TRBD1 matching over 9 bases. V lost 6 bases to trimming and J lost 2 bases; unmatched junction nucleotides: 7. The CDR3 has 15 residues. In germline, CDR1 is MDHEN, CDR2 SYDVKM. The CDR3 sequence is CASSRLTGGNTEAFF. CDR3 DNA sequence: TGTGCCAGCAGCCGACTGACAGGGGGAAACACTGAAGCTTTCTTT.

This clonotype came up many times. J is TRBJ2-3 and V is TRBV28; perhaps TRBD2 as D (5 bases). Between the trimmed V and J ends, which lost 4 bases and 2 bases, there was a span of 10 bases. The CDR3 is 14 amino acids. Looked up from germline, CDR1 is MDHEN and CDR2 is SYDVKM. The CDR3 DNA follows: TGTGCCAGCAGTTCACCCGGGAACACAGATACGCAGTATTTT. Amino acid sequence: CASSSPGNTDTQYF. Full variable domain (outside the CDR3, taken from reference TRBV28 and TRBJ2-3): DVKVTQSSRYLVKRTGEKVFLECVQDMDHENMFWYRQDPGLGLRLIYFSYDVKMKEKGDIPEGYSVSREKKERFSLILESASTNQTSMYLCASSSPGNTDTQYFGPGTRLTVL.

The table lists this clonotype with a few counts. The chain couples TRBV4-2 to TRBJ2-7; 10 nucleotides line up with TRBD2. This CDR3 spans 17 amino acids. The germline gives CDR1 LGHNA, CDR2 YNFKEQ. Trimming at V came to 4 bases and at J to 2 bases, leaving 11 bases not matched to a gene. The CDR3 loop is CASSPEAGLATTYEQYF. The CDR3 region has the DNA TGTGCCAGCAGCCCCGAAGCGGGACTAGCGACGACCTACGAGCAGTACTTC.

With regard to this clonotype: This could be a read error, since a much larger clone is one nucleotide away. The gene calls are TRBV10-3 and TRBJ2-3; the match to TRBD2 covers 7 bases. In germline, CDR1 is ENHRY, CDR2 SYGVKD. CDR3 length: 16 amino acids. CDR3 DNA sequence: TGTGCCATCAGTGAGTGGGGGACGACTAGCACAAATACGCAGTATTTT. Translating gives CAISEWGTTSTNTQYF.

This clonotype was recorded at least ten times. V gene TRBV3-1 combines with J gene TRBJ1-1; D remains ambiguous. V gave up 6 bases and J gave up 2 bases, with 13 bases separating them. CDR1 and CDR2 (germline): LGHDT, YNNKEL (reference sequence). The CDR3 is 14 amino acids. The CDR3 DNA follows: TGTGCCAGCAGTTCCCGAGGGTCCAACACTGAAGCTTTCTTT. Translating gives CASSSRGSNTEAFF.

This clonotype was seen many times. The V gene is TRBV20-1, the J gene TRBJ2-5; unclear D gene. V dropped 4 bases and J dropped 7 bases, with 4 bases sitting between them. This CDR3 comprises 9 residues. CDR1 DFQATT and CDR2 SNEGSKA come from the germline V gene (reference sequence). The CDR3 DNA is TGCAGTGCTATCAGGACCCAGTACTTC. Translating gives CSAIRTQYF.

The chain links TRBV7-8 to TRBJ2-7, with D unresolved. The V and J ends lost 3 bases and 0 bases respectively, with 15 bases between them. This CDR3 is built from 16 residues. The V gene's germline CDR1 is SGHVS and CDR2 FQNEAQ. The DNA for the CDR3 is TGTGCCAGCAGCTTTCTAGGTAAACAATACTCCTACGAGCAGTACTTC. It codes for CASSFLGKQYSYEQYF. Variable domain in full (rest from reference TRBV7-8 and TRBJ2-7): GAGVSQSPRYKVAKRGQDVALRCDPISGHVSLFWYQQALGQGPEFLTYFQNEAQLDKSGLPSDRFFAERPEGSVSTLKIQRTQQEDSAVYLCASSFLGKQYSYEQYFGPGTRLTVT.

This clonotype has only a few counts. A much larger clonotype is one base distant, so this may be a read error. CDR3 sequence: CASLEWGTEAFF. The CDR3, as DNA: TGTGCCAGCCTCGAATGGGGAACTGAAGCTTTCTTT. The chain recombines TRBV6-1 with TRBJ1-1; D uncertain. The V end was cut by 8 bases, the J end by 5 bases, with 12 bases between. CDR1 is MNHNS, CDR2 SASEGT, per germline. The CDR3 has 12 residues.

The table lists this clonotype with a count of one. A read error is possible here, since a much larger clone lies one base away. This rearrangement joins TRBV15 to TRBJ2-1; weak D call: TRBD2 (5 bases). Per germline, CDR1 LNHNV and CDR2 YYDKDF (reference sequence). This CDR3 is 13 amino acids long. DNA of the CDR3: TGTGCCACCGGTCGGGATTCCTACAATAAGCAGTTCTTC. It encodes CATGRDSYNKQFF.

The genes are TRBV12-3 or TRBV12-4 and TRBJ2-7; TRBD2 agrees at 13 bases. The V segment lost 6 bases and the J segment 2 bases; nucleotides outside the gene matches: 4. This CDR3 has 15 residues. CDR3 coding DNA: TGTGCCAGCAGAACACTAGCGGGAGGGGCCTACGAGCAGTACTTC. It specifies CASRTLAGGAYEQYF.

This clonotype has at least ten counts. The chain links TRBV7-2 to TRBJ2-1; D might be TRBD2 (5 bases). The CDR3 has 15 amino acids. Looked up from germline, CDR1 is SGHTA and CDR2 is FQGNSA. Trimming cost V 2 bases and J 6 bases, with 14 bases left between them. Here the CDR3 DNA reads TGTGCCAGCAGCTTATACGGACCCAGCGGCAATGAGCAGTTCTTC. Translating gives CASSLYGPSGNEQFF.

In its sample, this clonotype was seen a few times. J is TRBJ1-2 and V is TRBV15; D not resolved. CDR1 LNHNV and CDR2 YYDKDF come from the germline V gene (reference sequence). V shed 4 bases and J shed 4 bases, with 19 bases lying between them. This CDR3 is built from 16 residues. CDR3 DNA sequence: TGTGCCACCAGCATAAGGGTTAGCTCCTCTGGCTATGGCTACACCTTC. As protein: CATSIRVSSSGYGYTF.

The V call is TRBV19, the J call TRBJ2-5; TRBD2 matches 13 bases. The length of the CDR3 is 15 residues. Germline lookup yields CDR1 LNHDA and CDR2 SQIVND (reference sequence). With 7 bases clipped from V and 2 bases from J, the junction kept 4 bases outside the gene matches. DNA for the CDR3: TGTGCCAGTATGAGGACTAGCGGGAGTCAAGAGACCCAGTACTTC. Translating gives CASMRTSGSQETQYF.

This clonotype appeared a few times. The V gene is TRBV7-9, the J gene TRBJ2-5; no clear D. The CDR3 is 14 amino acids. Germline CDR1 is SEHNR and CDR2 is FQNEAQ (reference sequence). Trimming took off 2 bases at V and 1 base at J, with 8 bases between the two ends. The CDR3 sequence is CASSLFRRQETQYF. The CDR3 DNA follows: TGTGCCAGCAGCTTATTCAGACGCCAAGAGACCCAGTACTTC. The full variable domain, its missing parts supplied by reference TRBV7-9 and TRBJ2-5, is DTGVSQNPRHKITKRGQNVTFRCDPISEHNRLYWYRQTLGQGPEFLTYFQNEAQLEKSRLLSDRFSAERPKGSFSTLEIQRTEQGDSAMYLCASSLFRRQETQYFGPGTRLLVL.

This clonotype occurred many times. The chain carries TRBV29-1 and TRBJ2-1; D not resolved. The CDR3 length is 14 residues. The V and J ends lost 6 bases and 4 bases respectively, with 16 bases between them. The V gene's germline CDR1 is SQVTM and CDR2 ANQGSEA. In nucleotides, the CDR3 is TGCAGCGTGGGTTCCCCATTTTTTTACAATGAGCAGTTCTTC. This encodes CSVGSPFFYNEQFF.

There are a few counts of this clonotype. The rearrangement uses TRBV7-3 and TRBJ2-3, with D possibly being TRBD1 or TRBD2 (5 bases each). The CDR3 extends over 16 amino acids. The V and J ends lost 5 bases and 0 bases respectively, with 15 bases between them. Germline CDR1 SGHTA, CDR2 FQGTGA. CDR3 sequence reads: CASSPFAGGSTDTQYF. The CDR3 bases are TGTGCCAGCAGCCCGTTTGCTGGGGGTAGCACAGATACGCAGTATTTT. Drawing the rest from reference TRBV7-3 and TRBJ2-3, the complete variable domain is GAGVSQTPSNKVTEKGKYVELRCDPISGHTALYWYRQSLGQGPEFLIYFQGTGAADDSGLPNDRFFAVRPEGSVSTLKIQRTERGDSAVYLCASSPFAGGSTDTQYFGPGTRLTVL.

In its sample, this clonotype was seen a few times. The chain carries TRBV5-1 and TRBJ1-2; maybe TRBD1 (6 bases). The germline V and J ends were trimmed by 2 bases and 4 bases, with 24 bases remaining between them. CDR3 length: 18 residues. Germline-derived CDR1 and CDR2 are SGHRS and YFSETQ. Here the CDR3 DNA reads TGCGCCAGCAGCTTTTACCGGGACACCCGAGAGGACACCTATGGCTACACCTTC. As protein: CASSFYRDTREDTYGYTF.

Ten or more counts support this clonotype. This chain connects TRBV18 to TRBJ2-6, with TRBD1 matching 10 bases. Per the germline V gene, CDR1 is KGHSH and CDR2 is LQKENI. The trim removed 2 bases at V and 0 bases at J, leaving 1 base unmatched. This CDR3 comprises 17 residues. DNA for the CDR3: TGTGCCAGCTCACCAGGGACAGGGGCCTCTGGGGCCAACGTCCTGACTTTC. Its protein product is CASSPGTGASGANVLTF. Full variable domain (missing parts from reference TRBV18 and TRBJ2-6): NAGVMQNPRHLVRRRGQEARLRCSPMKGHSHVYWYRQLPEEGLKFMVYLQKENIIDESGMPKERFSAEFPKEGPSILRIQQVVRGDSAAYFCASSPGTGASGANVLTFGAGSRLTVL.